This is a list of T cell receptor beta chains from one sample in a study of Graves' ophthalmopathy and Graves' hyperthyroidism. TCRdb reprocessed the multiplex PCR reads with MiXCR, giving one entry per CDR3 protein. Among about 620,000 distinct CDR3 sequences listed, 22% were seen once. Sequencing was carried out using peripheral blood. These receptors were obtained from a woman aged 18-30 years with stable Graves' hyperthyroidism. Some clones in this sample may be carry-over from other donors' samples. CDR3s include the opening cysteine and the closing phenylalanine or tryptophan. A D gene is named only where the DNA matches it firmly. Size is omitted from some rows. Given values are once, few, many or a class for expanded clones.

j_call | d_call | clone_size | cdr3_length | v_call | cdr3_nt | cdr3_aa
TRBJ1-1 | - | many | 15 | TRBV25-1 | TGTGCCAGCAGACCCCCGTGGGCAGCGAACACTGAAGCTTTCTTT | CASRPPWAANTEAFF
TRBJ1-5 | - | many | 15 | TRBV12-3/TRBV12-4 | TGTGCCAGCAGTCCCTTGAGGGCAGTCGCTCAGCCCCAGCATTTT | CASSPLRAVAQPQHF
TRBJ2-7 | - | - | 13 | TRBV7-9 | TGTGCCAGCAGCGAACTCCCTTCGGATGAGCAGTACTTC | CASSELPSDEQYF
TRBJ2-7 | TRBD1 | - | 13 | TRBV19 | TGTGCCAGTAGATCGGACAGGAGCTACGAGCAGTACTTC | CASRSDRSYEQYF
TRBJ2-7 | - | many | 12 | TRBV20-1 | TGCAGTAGTACTAGGGAGGCATACGAGCAGTACTTC | CSSTREAYEQYF
TRBJ2-7 | - | - | 15 | TRBV9 | TGTGCCAGCAGCGAAAGTGTTGGAGATACCTACGAGCAGTACTTC | CASSESVGDTYEQYF
TRBJ2-5 | TRBD2 | - | 14 | TRBV28 | TGTGCCATCGGACTGCTGACGGGGGGGGAGACCCAGTACTTC | CAIGLLTGGETQYF
TRBJ1-2 | - | - | 14 | TRBV5-5 | TGTGCCAGCAGACCGGGACTGTTTAATCATGGCTACACCTTC | CASRPGLFNHGYTF
TRBJ2-7 | TRBD1 | few | 14 | TRBV10-3 | TGTGCCTCCACTTCGGACAGGGAGGATCACGAGCAGTACTTC | CASTSDREDHEQYF
TRBJ2-7 | - | many | 15 | TRBV15 | TGTGCCACCAGCAGAGATCCCAGCGGCTCCTACGAGCAGTACTTC | CATSRDPSGSYEQYF
TRBJ2-7 | - | many | 14 | TRBV5-1 | TGCGCCAGCAGCTTAGGGCCCAGATCCTACGAGCAGTACTTC | CASSLGPRSYEQYF
TRBJ2-7 | - | - | 13 | TRBV11-2 | TGTGCCAGCAGCCCCGGGAGTAGGTACGAGCAGTACTTC | CASSPGSRYEQYF
TRBJ2-2 | TRBD1 | many | 15 | TRBV5-4 | TGTGCCAGCAGCTTGGGGGACAGCTCTACCGGGGAGCTGTTTTTT | CASSLGDSSTGELFF
TRBJ1-5 | TRBD1 | many | 14 | TRBV6-1 | TGTGCCAGCAGTGTCCAGGGGGCCCCAGGGGCCCAGCATTTT | CASSVQGAPGAQHF
TRBJ1-5 | TRBD1 | - | 16 | TRBV6-2/TRBV6-3 | TGTGCCAGCAAAAGACAGGGTTTCGATGGCAATCAGCCCCAGCATTTT | CASKRQGFDGNQPQHF
TRBJ2-2 | TRBD2 | many | 14 | TRBV12-3/TRBV12-4 | TGTGCCAGCCCACTAGCGGAGAACACCGGGGAGCTGTTTTTT | CASPLAENTGELFF
TRBJ2-7 | - | - | 15 | TRBV15 | TGTGCCACCAGCAGAGATAGGAGCCAGGCCGGCGAGCAGTACTTC | CATSRDRSQAGEQYF
TRBJ1-2 | - | few | 14 | TRBV3-1 | TGTGCCAGCAGCCATACCGACAGTAACTATGGCTACACCTTC | CASSHTDSNYGYTF
TRBJ2-7 | - | - | 14 | TRBV12-3/TRBV12-4 | TGTGCCAGCAGTTTATCTGGGAAGCCCTACGAGCAGTACTTC | CASSLSGKPYEQYF
TRBJ1-2 | - | - | 14 | TRBV5-1 | TGCGCCAGCAGCTTGGCCGGGCAGGGCGAGGGCTACACCTTC | CASSLAGQGEGYTF
TRBJ2-5 | TRBD1 | many | 15 | TRBV10-3 | TGTGCCATCAGTGACCAGGGACAGAACCAAGAGACCCAGTACTTC | CAISDQGQNQETQYF
TRBJ2-2 | - | few | 13 | TRBV29-1 | TGCAGCGTTGCTTGGAGATCCCTCGGGGAGCTGTTTTTT | CSVAWRSLGELFF
TRBJ2-5 | - | few | 15 | TRBV3-1 | TGTGCCAGCAGCCAAGATCCCCGGGGTCTGGAGACCCAGTACTTC | CASSQDPRGLETQYF
TRBJ2-5 | - | many | 12 | TRBV12-3/TRBV12-4 | TGTGCCAGCAGTCAAAACCAAGAGACCCAGTACTTC | CASSQNQETQYF
TRBJ2-5 | TRBD1 | many | 15 | TRBV5-4 | TGTGCCAGCAGCTTGGCTAAGTCTGGACAGGGGTCCCAGTACTTC | CASSLAKSGQGSQYF
TRBJ2-7 | - | - | 16 | TRBV2 | TGTGCCAGCAGTGAAGCTAGGGCCAGGATCCCCTACGAGCAGTACTTC | CASSEARARIPYEQYF
TRBJ2-2 | TRBD1 | many | 15 | TRBV2 | TGTGCCAGCAGTACAGGGGCCGCGAACACCGGGGAGCTGTTTTTT | CASSTGAANTGELFF
TRBJ1-1 | - | many | 13 | TRBV6-5 | TGTGCCAGCAGTTACTCAGTGGCAGGGGAAGCTTTCTTT | CASSYSVAGEAFF